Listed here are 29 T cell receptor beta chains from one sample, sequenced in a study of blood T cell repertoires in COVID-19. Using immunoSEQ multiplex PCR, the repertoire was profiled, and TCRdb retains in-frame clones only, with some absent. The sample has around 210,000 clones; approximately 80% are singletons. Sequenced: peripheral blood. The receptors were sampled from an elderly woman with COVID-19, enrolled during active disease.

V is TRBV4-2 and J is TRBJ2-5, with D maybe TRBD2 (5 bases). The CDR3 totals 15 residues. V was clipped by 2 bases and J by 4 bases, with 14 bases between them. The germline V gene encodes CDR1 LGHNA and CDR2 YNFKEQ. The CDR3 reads CASSQTRARGETQYF. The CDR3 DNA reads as TGTGCCAGCAGCCAAACACGTGCCCGGGGAGAGACCCAGTACTTC.

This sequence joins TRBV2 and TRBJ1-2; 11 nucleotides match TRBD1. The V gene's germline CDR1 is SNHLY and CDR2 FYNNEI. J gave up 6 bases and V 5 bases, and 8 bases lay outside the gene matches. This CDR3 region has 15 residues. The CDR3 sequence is CASSPAGQGADGYTF. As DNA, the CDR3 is TGTGCCAGCAGTCCGGCCGGACAGGGGGCGGATGGCTACACCTTC.

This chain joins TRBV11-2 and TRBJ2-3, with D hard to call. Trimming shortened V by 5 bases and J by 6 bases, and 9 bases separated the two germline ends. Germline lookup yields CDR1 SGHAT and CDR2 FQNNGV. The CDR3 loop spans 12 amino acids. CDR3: CASSHPRDTQYF. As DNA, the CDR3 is TGTGCCAGCAGCCACCCTCGGGATACGCAGTATTTT.

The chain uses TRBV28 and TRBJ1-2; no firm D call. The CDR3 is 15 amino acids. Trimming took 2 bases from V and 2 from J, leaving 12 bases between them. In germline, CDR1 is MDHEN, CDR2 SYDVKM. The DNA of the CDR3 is TGTGCCAGCAGTTTAAGGCCAGGCGTGAACTATGGCTACACCTTC. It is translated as CASSLRPGVNYGYTF.

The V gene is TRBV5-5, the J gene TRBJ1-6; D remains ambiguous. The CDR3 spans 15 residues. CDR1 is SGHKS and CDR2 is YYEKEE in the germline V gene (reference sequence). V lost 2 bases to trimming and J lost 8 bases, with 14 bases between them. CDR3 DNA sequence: TGTGCCAGCAGCTTCGGAATCGGGTCAGATTCACCCCTCCACTTT. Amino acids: CASSFGIGSDSPLHF.

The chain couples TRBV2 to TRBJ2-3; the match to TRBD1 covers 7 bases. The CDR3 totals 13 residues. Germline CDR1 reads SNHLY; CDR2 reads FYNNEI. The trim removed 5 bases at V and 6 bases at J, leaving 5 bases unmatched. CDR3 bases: TGTGCCAGCAGTCAAGACAGGGTGGATACGCAGTATTTT. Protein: CASSQDRVDTQYF. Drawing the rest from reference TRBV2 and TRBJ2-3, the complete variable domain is EPEVTQTPSHQVTQMGQEVILRCVPISNHLYFYWYRQILGQKVEFLVSFYNNEISEKSEIFDDQFSVERPDGSNFTLKIRSTKLEDSAMYFCASSQDRVDTQYFGPGTRLTVL.

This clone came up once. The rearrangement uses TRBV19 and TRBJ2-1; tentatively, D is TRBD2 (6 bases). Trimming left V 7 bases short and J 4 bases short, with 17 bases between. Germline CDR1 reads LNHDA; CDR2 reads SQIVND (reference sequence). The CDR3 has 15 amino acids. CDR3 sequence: CASTPTGRTYNEQFF. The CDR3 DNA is TGTGCCAGTACCCCTACCGGGAGAACTTACAATGAGCAGTTCTTC. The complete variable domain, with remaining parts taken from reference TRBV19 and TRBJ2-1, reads DGGITQSPKYLFRKEGQNVTLSCEQNLNHDAMYWYRQDPGQGLRLIYYSQIVNDFQKGDIAEGYSVSREKKESFPLTVTSAQKNPTAFYLCASTPTGRTYNEQFFGPGTRLTVL.

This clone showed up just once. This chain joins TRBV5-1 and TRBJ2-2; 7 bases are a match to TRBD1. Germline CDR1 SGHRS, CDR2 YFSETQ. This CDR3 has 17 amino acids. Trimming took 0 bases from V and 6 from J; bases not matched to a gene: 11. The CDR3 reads CASSLDKDRLAAGELFF. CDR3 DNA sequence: TGCGCCAGCAGCTTGGACAAGGACAGGCTGGCGGCCGGGGAGCTGTTTTTT.

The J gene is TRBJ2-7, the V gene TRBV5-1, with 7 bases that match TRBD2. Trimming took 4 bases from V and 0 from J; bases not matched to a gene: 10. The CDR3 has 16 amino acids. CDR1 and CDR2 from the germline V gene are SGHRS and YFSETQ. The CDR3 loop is CASSADLAATSYEQYF. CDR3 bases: TGCGCCAGCAGCGCCGATCTAGCGGCGACCTCCTACGAGCAGTACTTC.

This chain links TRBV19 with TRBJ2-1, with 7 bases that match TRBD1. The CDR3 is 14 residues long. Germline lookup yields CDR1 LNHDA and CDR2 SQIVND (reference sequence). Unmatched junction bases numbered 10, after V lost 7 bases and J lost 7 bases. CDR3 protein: CASKQGQAGNEQFF. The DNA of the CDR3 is TGTGCCAGTAAACAAGGACAGGCAGGGAATGAGCAGTTCTTC.

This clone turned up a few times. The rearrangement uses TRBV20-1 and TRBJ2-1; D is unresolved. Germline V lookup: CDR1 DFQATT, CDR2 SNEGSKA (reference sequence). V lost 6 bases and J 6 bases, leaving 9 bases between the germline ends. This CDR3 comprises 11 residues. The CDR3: CSASTGNEQFF. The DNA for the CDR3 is TGCAGTGCATCTACGGGCAATGAGCAGTTCTTC.

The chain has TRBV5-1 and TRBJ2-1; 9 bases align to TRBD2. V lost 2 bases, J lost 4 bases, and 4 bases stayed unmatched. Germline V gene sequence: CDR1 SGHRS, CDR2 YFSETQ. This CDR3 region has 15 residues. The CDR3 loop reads CASSFGTSPYNEQFF. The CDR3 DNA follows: TGCGCCAGCAGCTTTGGGACTAGCCCTTACAATGAGCAGTTCTTC. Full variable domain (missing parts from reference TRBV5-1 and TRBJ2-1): KAGVTQTPRYLIKTRGQQVTLSCSPISGHRSVSWYQQTPGQGLQFLFEYFSETQRNKGNFPGRFSGRQFSNSRSEMNVSTLELGDSALYLCASSFGTSPYNEQFFGPGTRLTVL.

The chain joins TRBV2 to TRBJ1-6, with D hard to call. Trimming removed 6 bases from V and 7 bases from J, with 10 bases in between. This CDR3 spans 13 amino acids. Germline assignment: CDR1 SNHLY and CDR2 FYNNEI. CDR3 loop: CASREEVNSPLHF. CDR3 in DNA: TGTGCCAGCAGAGAGGAGGTGAATTCACCCCTCCACTTT.

This chain's CDR3 is CASSLDWRGYEQYF. The CDR3 nucleotides are TGTGCCAGCAGTTTAGACTGGAGGGGCTACGAGCAGTACTTC. The genes are TRBV27 and TRBJ2-7; possibly TRBD2 for D (6 bases). The CDR3 sequence is 14 residues long. CDR1 is MNHEY, CDR2 SMNVEV, per germline (reference sequence). The V end lost 2 bases, the J end lost 3 bases, and 11 bases lay between the germline ends.

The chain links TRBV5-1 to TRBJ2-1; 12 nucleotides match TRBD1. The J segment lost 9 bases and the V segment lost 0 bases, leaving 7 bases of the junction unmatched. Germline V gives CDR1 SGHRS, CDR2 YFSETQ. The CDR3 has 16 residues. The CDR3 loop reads CASSLAGGQGASEQFF. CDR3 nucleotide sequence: TGCGCCAGCAGCTTGGCCGGGGGACAGGGGGCATCTGAGCAGTTCTTC.

In DNA, the CDR3 is TGTGCCAGCAGTGATGAGTTAGCGGGGGGATACCAAGAGACCCAGTACTTC. It specifies CASSDELAGGYQETQYF. The gene calls are TRBV6-1 and TRBJ2-5, with TRBD2 matching 10 bases. Germline CDR1 is MNHNS and CDR2 is SASEGT. Trimming removed 3 bases from V and 0 bases from J; junction bases left unmatched: 7. The CDR3 consists of 17 residues.

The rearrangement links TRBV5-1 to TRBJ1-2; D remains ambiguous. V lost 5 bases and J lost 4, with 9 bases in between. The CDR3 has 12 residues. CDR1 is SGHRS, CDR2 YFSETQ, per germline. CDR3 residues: CASSRGVYGYTF. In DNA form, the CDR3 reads TGCGCCAGCAGTCGCGGGGTCTATGGCTACACCTTC.

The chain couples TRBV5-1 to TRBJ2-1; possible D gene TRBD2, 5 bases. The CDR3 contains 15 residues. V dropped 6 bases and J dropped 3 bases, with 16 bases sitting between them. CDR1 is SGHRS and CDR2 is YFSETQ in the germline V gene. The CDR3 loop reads CASTSGNVGYNEQFF. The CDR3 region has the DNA TGCGCCAGCACGTCGGGGAACGTTGGCTACAATGAGCAGTTCTTC.

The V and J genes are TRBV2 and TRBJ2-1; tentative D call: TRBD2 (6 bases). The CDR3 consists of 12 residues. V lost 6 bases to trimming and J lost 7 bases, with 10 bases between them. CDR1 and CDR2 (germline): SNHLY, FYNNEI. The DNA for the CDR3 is TGTGCCAGCAGGGACTATTCGAATGAGCAGTTCTTC. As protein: CASRDYSNEQFF.

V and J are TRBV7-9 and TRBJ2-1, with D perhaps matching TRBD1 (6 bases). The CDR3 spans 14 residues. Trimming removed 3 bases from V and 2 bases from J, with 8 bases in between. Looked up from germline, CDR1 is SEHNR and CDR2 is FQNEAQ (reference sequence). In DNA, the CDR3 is TGTGCCAGCAGCTTGACAGGACCCTACAATGAGCAGTTCTTC. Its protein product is CASSLTGPYNEQFF.

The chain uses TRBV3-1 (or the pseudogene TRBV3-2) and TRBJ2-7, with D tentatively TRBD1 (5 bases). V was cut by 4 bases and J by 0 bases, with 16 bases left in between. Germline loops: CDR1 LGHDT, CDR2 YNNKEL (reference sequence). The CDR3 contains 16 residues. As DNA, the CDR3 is TGTGCCAGCAGCCTCCTCTTGGGGCCCCCCTCCTACGAGCAGTACTTC. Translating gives CASSLLLGPPSYEQYF.

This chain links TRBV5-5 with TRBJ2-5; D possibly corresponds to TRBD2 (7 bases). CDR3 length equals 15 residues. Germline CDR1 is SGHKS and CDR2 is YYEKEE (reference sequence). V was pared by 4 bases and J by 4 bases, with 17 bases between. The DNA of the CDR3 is TGTGCCAGCAGCGCCGGGGGGCTCCTAGGAGAGACCCAGTACTTC. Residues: CASSAGGLLGETQYF.

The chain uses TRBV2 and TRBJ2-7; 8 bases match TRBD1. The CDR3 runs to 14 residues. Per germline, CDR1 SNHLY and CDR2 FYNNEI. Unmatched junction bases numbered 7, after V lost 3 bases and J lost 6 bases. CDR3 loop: CASSDRTGSFEQYF. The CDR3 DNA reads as TGTGCCAGCAGTGATCGGACAGGGTCTTTCGAGCAGTACTTC.

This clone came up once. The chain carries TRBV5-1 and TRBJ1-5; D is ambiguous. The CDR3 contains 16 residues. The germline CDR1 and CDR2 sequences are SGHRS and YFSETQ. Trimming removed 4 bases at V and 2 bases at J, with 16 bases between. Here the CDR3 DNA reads TGCGCCAGCAGCAGCGTCGGGATTCGGGGCAATCAGCCCCAGCATTTT. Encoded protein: CASSSVGIRGNQPQHF.

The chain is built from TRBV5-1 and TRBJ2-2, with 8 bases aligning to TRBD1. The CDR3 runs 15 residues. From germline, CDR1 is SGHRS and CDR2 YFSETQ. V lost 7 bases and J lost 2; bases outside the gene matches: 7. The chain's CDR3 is CASGVGQGNTGELFF. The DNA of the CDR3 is TGCGCCAGCGGAGTCGGACAGGGCAACACCGGGGAGCTGTTTTTT.

Written as DNA, the CDR3 is TGCGCCAGCAGCCAAGAATTGGCGGGGGGGGAAAACATTCAGTACTTC. Translating it yields CASSQELAGGENIQYF. This sequence joins TRBV4-1 and TRBJ2-4, with 9 nucleotides matching TRBD2. The junction had 5 bases not matched to a gene; V was cut back by 0 bases and J by 5 bases. This CDR3 spans 16 amino acids. The germline V gene encodes CDR1 MGHRA and CDR2 YSYEKL.

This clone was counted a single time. The CDR3 DNA sequence: TGTGCCAGCAGTATCCAGGCTGGCGGGGAGCTGTTTTTT. Its protein product is CASSIQAGGELFF. V usage is TRBV2 and J usage is TRBJ2-2; D is uncertain. Germline V gene sequence: CDR1 SNHLY, CDR2 FYNNEI. CDR3 size: 13 residues. V lost 5 bases to trimming and J lost 7 bases, with 11 bases between them.

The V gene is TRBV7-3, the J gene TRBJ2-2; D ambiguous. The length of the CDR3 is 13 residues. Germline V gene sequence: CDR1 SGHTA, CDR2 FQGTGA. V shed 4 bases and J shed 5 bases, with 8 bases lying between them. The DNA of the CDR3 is TGTGCCAGCAGCTCAGGATCAACCGGGGAGCTGTTTTTT. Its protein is CASSSGSTGELFF.

This chain's CDR3 is CASSYSSRVRSPLHF. The CDR3, as DNA: TGTGCCAGCAGTTACTCCTCCAGGGTTAGGTCACCCCTCCACTTT. The chain recombines TRBV6-5 with TRBJ1-6, with D perhaps TRBD1 (5 bases). This CDR3 spans 15 amino acids. Per germline, CDR1 MNHEY and CDR2 SVGAGI. Trimming took 0 bases from V and 10 from J, leaving 13 bases between them.